These T cell receptor beta chains were read from a single sample in a study of beta chain features in type 1 diabetes. Method: immunoSEQ multiplex PCR; TCRdb's copy keeps in-frame clones and lacks some. The sample carries approximately 250,000 clones, roughly 9.6% recorded once. The sample consisted of naive CD4+ T cells from blood. All receptors come from a woman younger than 30 in good health. Both conserved end residues are part of each CDR3. The order of the fields is clone size, J gene, D gene, V gene, CDR3 protein, CDR3 DNA. A D gene is named only where the DNA matches it firmly. Rows give clone size only sometimes, using once, few, many, or a class for an expanded clone.

>-|TRBJ1-2|TRBD1|TRBV2
CASSDPRGPLGGYTF
TGTGCCAGCAGTGACCCCAGGGGGCCTTTAGGAGGCTACACCTTC
>-|TRBJ1-2|TRBD1|TRBV6-1
CASSTRQGSYGYTF
TGTGCCAGCAGTACAAGACAGGGTTCCTATGGCTACACCTTC
>-|TRBJ2-6|-|TRBV18
CASTSGISGANVLTF
TGTGCCAGTACCTCAGGTATCTCTGGGGCCAACGTCCTGACTTTC
>few|TRBJ2-7|-|TRBV5-1
CASARTESGEQYF
TGCGCCAGCGCCCGGACAGAGTCGGGCGAGCAGTACTTC
>-|TRBJ2-3|-|TRBV9
CASSVGSSGARGTDTQYF
TGTGCCAGCAGCGTAGGTTCTTCAGGGGCGCGAGGCACAGATACGCAGTATTTT
>few|TRBJ1-1|TRBD1|TRBV6-5
CASSRDRGTEAFF
TGTGCCAGCAGTCGGGACAGGGGGACTGAAGCTTTCTTT
>-|TRBJ1-1|-|TRBV19
CASRTGRSEAFF
TGTGCCAGTAGAACCGGGAGGTCTGAAGCTTTCTTT
>-|TRBJ2-2|-|TRBV18
CASSLFDELSGELFF
TGTGCCAGCTCACTCTTCGATGAGTTATCCGGGGAGCTGTTTTTT
>-|TRBJ1-1|TRBD1|TRBV30
CACHGTGRAEAFF
TGTGCCTGCCACGGGACAGGGAGGGCTGAAGCTTTCTTT
>few|TRBJ2-5|TRBD2|TRBV7-9
CASSLTGEGETQYF
TGTGCCAGCAGCTTAACGGGGGAGGGAGAGACCCAGTACTTC
>few|TRBJ1-5|TRBD1|TRBV6-6
CASSRGQGGNQPQHF
TGTGCCAGCAGCCGCGGACAGGGAGGCAATCAGCCCCAGCATTTT
>few|TRBJ1-2|TRBD1|TRBV10-3
CAISGRDRGIDGYTF
TGTGCCATCAGTGGTCGGGACAGGGGAATCGATGGCTACACCTTC
>many|TRBJ2-5|-|TRBV7-2
CASRGRGTRVTETQYF
TGTGCCAGCAGAGGGCGGGGAACACGCGTTACGGAGACCCAGTACTTC
>many|TRBJ2-2|-|TRBV13
CASSFPVGPTGELFF
TGTGCCAGCAGCTTCCCAGTTGGGCCCACCGGGGAGCTGTTTTTT
>-|TRBJ2-7|-|TRBV6-1
CASGFYEQYF
TGTGCCAGCGGCTTTTACGAGCAGTACTTC
>-|TRBJ2-7|-|TRBV2
CASREHTSYEQYF
TGTGCCAGCAGGGAGCACACCTCCTACGAGCAGTACTTC
>-|TRBJ2-1|-|TRBV6-4
CASSEQGSYNEQFF
TGTGCCAGCAGTGAGCAGGGCTCCTACAATGAGCAGTTCTTC
>-|TRBJ2-7|-|TRBV5-4
CASREGSEQYF
TGTGCCAGCAGGGAGGGATCCGAGCAGTACTTC
>few|TRBJ2-7|TRBD1|TRBV6-5
CASSRTGSYEQYF
TGTGCCAGCAGTCGGACAGGGAGCTACGAGCAGTACTTC
>few|TRBJ2-3|-|TRBV18
CASSPPGAFTDTQYF
TGTGCCAGCTCACCACCGGGAGCCTTCACAGATACGCAGTATTTT
>-|TRBJ2-3|-|TRBV6-6
CASSYDSLDTQYF
TGTGCCAGCAGTTACGACAGTTTAGATACGCAGTATTTT
>-|TRBJ1-5|TRBD1|TRBV28
CASSLGQGAGQPQHF
TGTGCCAGCAGTCTGGGACAGGGGGCGGGTCAGCCCCAGCATTTT
>once|TRBJ1-1|-|TRBV5-1
CASSPTGDIANTEAFF
TGCGCCAGCAGCCCGACAGGAGATATTGCGAACACTGAAGCTTTCTTT
>few|TRBJ2-7|TRBD1|TRBV18
CASSRTGGVSYEQYF
TGTGCCAGCTCACGGACAGGGGGAGTTTCCTACGAGCAGTACTTC
>-|TRBJ2-7|TRBD1|TRBV6-1
CASSELSQGAGEQYF
TGTGCCAGCAGTGAACTCAGCCAGGGGGCTGGTGAGCAGTACTTC
>few|TRBJ2-2|TRBD2|TRBV2
CASSPSGGNTGELFF
TGTGCCAGCAGTCCTAGCGGGGGGAACACCGGGGAGCTGTTTTTT
>-|TRBJ2-7|-|TRBV5-1
CASSLGAEQYF
TGCGCCAGCAGCTTGGGGGCCGAGCAGTACTTC